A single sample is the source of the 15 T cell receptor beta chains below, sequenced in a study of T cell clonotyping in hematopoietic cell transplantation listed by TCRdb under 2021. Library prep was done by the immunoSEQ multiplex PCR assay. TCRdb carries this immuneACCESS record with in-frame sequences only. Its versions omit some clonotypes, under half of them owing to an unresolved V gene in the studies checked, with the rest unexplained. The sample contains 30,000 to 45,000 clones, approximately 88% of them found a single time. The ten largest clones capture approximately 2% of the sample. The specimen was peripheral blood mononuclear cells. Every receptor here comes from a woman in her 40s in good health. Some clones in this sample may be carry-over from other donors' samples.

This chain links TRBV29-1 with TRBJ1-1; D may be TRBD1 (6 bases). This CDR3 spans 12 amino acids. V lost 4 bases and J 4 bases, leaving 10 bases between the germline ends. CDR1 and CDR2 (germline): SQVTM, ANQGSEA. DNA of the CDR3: TGCAGCGTTGGTACAGGGCGCACTGAAGCTTTCTTT. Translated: CSVGTGRTEAFF.

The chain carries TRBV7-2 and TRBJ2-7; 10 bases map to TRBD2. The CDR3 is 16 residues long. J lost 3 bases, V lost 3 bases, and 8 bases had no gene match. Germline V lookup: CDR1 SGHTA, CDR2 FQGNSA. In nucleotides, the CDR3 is TGTGCCAGCAGCTTGGCTAGCGGGAGTGCGATCTACGAGCAGTACTTC. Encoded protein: CASSLASGSAIYEQYF.

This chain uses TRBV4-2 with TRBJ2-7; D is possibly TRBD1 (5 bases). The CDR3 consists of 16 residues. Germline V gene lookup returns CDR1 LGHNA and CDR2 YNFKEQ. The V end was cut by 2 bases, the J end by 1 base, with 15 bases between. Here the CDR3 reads CASSQSPGHPSYEQYF. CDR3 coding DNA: TGTGCCAGCAGCCAATCGCCAGGGCACCCATCCTACGAGCAGTACTTC.

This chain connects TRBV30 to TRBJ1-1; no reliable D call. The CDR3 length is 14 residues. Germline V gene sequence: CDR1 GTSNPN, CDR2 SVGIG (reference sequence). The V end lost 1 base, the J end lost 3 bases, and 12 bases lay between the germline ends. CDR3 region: CAWSASRVYTEAFF. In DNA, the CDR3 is TGTGCCTGGAGTGCCTCGCGTGTCTACACTGAAGCTTTCTTT.

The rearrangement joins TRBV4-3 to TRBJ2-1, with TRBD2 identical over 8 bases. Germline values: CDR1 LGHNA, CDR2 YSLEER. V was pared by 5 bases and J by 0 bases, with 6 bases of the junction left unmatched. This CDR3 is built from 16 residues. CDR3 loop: CASSDLSGSSYNEQFF. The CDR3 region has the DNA TGCGCCAGCAGCGACTTGAGCGGGAGCTCCTACAATGAGCAGTTCTTC.

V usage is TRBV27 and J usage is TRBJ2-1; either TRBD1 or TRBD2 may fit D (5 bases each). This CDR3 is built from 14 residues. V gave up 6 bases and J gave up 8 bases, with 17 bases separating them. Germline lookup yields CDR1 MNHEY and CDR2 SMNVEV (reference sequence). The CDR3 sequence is CASSKGNGGHEQFF. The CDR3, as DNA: TGTGCCAGCAGCAAAGGGAATGGGGGTCATGAGCAGTTCTTC.

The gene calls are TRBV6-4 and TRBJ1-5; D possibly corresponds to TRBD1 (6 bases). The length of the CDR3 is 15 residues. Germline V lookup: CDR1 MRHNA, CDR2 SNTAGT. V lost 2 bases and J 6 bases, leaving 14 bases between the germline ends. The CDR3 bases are TGTGCCAGCAGTGACCCCCTGACAGGACCTCAGCCCCAGCATTTT. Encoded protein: CASSDPLTGPQPQHF.

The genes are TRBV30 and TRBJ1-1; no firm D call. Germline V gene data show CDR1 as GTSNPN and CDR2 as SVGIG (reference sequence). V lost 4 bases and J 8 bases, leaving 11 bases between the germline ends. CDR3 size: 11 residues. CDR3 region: CAWNYVGEAFF. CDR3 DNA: TGTGCCTGGAACTACGTGGGGGAAGCTTTCTTT.

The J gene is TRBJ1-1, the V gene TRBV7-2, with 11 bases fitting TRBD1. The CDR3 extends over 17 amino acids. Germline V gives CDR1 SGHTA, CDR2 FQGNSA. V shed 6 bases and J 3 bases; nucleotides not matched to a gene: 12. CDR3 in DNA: TGTGCCAGCAGTACGGACAGGGGGCCGGTTTTGGACACTGAAGCTTTCTTT. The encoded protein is CASSTDRGPVLDTEAFF. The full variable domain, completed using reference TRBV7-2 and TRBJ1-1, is GAGVSQSPSNKVTEKGKDVELRCDPISGHTALYWYRQSLGQGLEFLIYFQGNSAPDKSGLPSDRFSAERTGGSVSTLTIQRTQQEDSAVYLCASSTDRGPVLDTEAFFGQGTRLTVV.

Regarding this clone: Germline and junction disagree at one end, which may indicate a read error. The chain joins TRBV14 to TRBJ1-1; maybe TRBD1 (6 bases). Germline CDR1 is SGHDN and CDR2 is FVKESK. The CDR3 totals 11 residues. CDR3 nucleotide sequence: TGTGCCAGCAGCCAAGGGGGGGCCCCGGGATTT. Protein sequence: CASSQGGAPGF.

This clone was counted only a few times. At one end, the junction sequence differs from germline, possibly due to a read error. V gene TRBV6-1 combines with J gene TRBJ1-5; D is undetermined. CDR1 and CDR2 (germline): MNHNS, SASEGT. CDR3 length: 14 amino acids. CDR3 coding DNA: TGTGCCAGCAGAGAAGGGAATCGCAATCAGCCCCAGCATTTT. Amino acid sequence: CASREGNRNQPQHF.

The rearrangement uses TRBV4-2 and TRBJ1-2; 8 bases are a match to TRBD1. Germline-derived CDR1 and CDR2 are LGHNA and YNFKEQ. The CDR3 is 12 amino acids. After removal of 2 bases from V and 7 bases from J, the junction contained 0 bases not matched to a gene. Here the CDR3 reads CASSQQGAGYTF. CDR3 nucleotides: TGTGCCAGCAGCCAACAGGGGGCTGGCTACACCTTC.

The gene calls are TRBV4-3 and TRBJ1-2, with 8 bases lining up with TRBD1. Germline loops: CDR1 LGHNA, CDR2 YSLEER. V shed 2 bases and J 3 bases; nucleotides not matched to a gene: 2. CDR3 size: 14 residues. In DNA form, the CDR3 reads TGCGCCAGCAGCCAAAACAGGGGGGACTATGGCTACACCTTC. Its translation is CASSQNRGDYGYTF.

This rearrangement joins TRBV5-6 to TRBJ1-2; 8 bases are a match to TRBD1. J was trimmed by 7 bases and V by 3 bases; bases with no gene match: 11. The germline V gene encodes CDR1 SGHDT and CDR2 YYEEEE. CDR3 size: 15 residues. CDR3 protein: CASSSPDRALSGYTF. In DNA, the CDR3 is TGTGCCAGCAGCTCACCGGACAGGGCCTTGAGTGGCTACACCTTC.

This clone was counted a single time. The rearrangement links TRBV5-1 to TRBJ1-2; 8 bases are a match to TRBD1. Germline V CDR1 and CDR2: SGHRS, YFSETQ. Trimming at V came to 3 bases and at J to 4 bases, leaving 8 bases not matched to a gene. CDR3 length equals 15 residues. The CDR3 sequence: CASSSLTGVVYGYTF. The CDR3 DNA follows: TGCGCCAGCAGCTCCCTGACAGGGGTGGTCTATGGCTACACCTTC.